This T cell receptor (beta chain) was observed in a study of T cell repertoires in cytomegalovirus infection. For the study at large: It can be stated that public TCR beta signatures indicated CMV infection as well as a matching HLA type.

TCRdb reprocessed the reads via MiXCR and lists one record per CDR3 protein. The profile shows approximately 500,000 distinct CDR3 sequences, 16% of them singletons. The length of the CDR3 is 14 residues. Trimming stripped 3 bases from V and 7 bases from J, with 13 bases between. Germline V lookup: CDR1 SGDLS, CDR2 YYNGEE. Sequencing used CD8+ T cells from PBMCs. This sequence originates from a human donor in good health (CMV status not recorded). Some clones in this sample may be carry-over from other donors' samples. The J gene is TRBJ1-4, the V gene TRBV9, with D unresolved. The CDR3 DNA sequence: TGTGCCAGCAGCGGAGGTGGGCTGAGTGAAAAACTGTTTTTT. Translation gives CASSGGGLSEKLFF.